This record concerns one T cell receptor beta chain sequence. Its target is unknown. Per the germline V gene, CDR1 is MNHEY and CDR2 is SVGAGI. The CDR3 loop spans 14 amino acids. V dropped 7 bases and J dropped 4 bases, with 17 bases sitting between them. 13 Jbeta primers and 60 Vbeta primers were used for the PCR. Sequencing was performed with immunoSEQ multiplex PCR; in TCRdb, only in-frame clones are kept and a portion is missing. Its clone listing holds around 36,000 clones. This record belongs to a study of cytomegalovirus exposure and HLA in healthy donors. General study findings and limits: Earlier findings revealed that most TCR beta V segments proved productive either about 90% or about 30% of the time. The authors considered a cluster of highly shared sequence variants likely to be a sequencing artifact. HLA alleles were associated with 16,000 or so TCR beta sequences in a later analysis at 0.05 false discovery rate.

The TCR was taken from a woman in her twenties or thirties in good health and CMV-seropositive. J is TRBJ2-7 and V is TRBV6-5; D gene ambiguous. The sample was PBMCs. The CDR3 bases are TGTGCCAGCAAAATTATGGTGGGCCCGTACGAGCAGTACTTC. Protein product: CASKIMVGPYEQYF.